This T cell receptor beta chain was observed in a study of T cell responses to AZD1222 COVID-19 vaccine. Study-level findings and limits: Vaccine-associated CD4 TCRs ranged over spike, dominating at 160-218 and 743-854. The study identified only a handful of AZD1222 recipients as seropositive at baseline. Clonal diversity was possibly underestimated; the donors were predominantly white British and more often female. Reports indicate that nearly half of spike-specific TCRs are directed at unmutated variant regions.

Remarks on this clone: Its antigen is unknown.

Here immunoSEQ multiplex PCR was the method, and the copy in TCRdb shows in-frame clones only, minus some. The data hold around 120,000 clones, with over 75% observed a single time. Sequenced here: peripheral blood, sampled on day 0 of MenACWY control vaccination. The receptor comes from an adult in good health.

CDR3 bases: TGTGCCACCAGCCCAGGGGGAGGCGCCCAGTACTTC. Translating gives CATSPGGGAQYF. V gene TRBV15 combines with J gene TRBJ2-5, with a weak D call TRBD1 (7 bases). Germline V gene sequence: CDR1 LNHNV, CDR2 YYDKDF (reference sequence). The CDR3 is made up of 12 amino acids. The germline V and J ends were trimmed by 5 bases and 9 bases, with 13 bases remaining between them.